These 27 T cell receptor beta chains were sequenced from one sample in a study of blood T cell repertoires in COVID-19. Clones were sequenced by immunoSEQ multiplex PCR, and TCRdb holds only the in-frame ones, with some missing. The data contain almost 250,000 clones, about 87% of them seen just once; the ten biggest clones take up approximately 1.7%. The material sequenced was PBMCs or T cells enriched from blood (not recorded which). These receptors all stem from a woman between 50 and 59 years old who had recovered from COVID-19.

The chain joins TRBV7-9 to TRBJ2-3; maybe TRBD2 (5 bases). Germline CDR1 is SEHNR and CDR2 is FQNEAQ (reference sequence). Trimming left V 6 bases short and J 4 bases short, with 20 bases between. The CDR3 is made up of 16 amino acids. As DNA, the CDR3 is TGTGCCAGCAGATCCTCGAGGGAGCGGTCCTCAGATACGCAGTATTTT. This gives the protein CASRSSRERSSDTQYF.

This sequence joins TRBV2 and TRBJ1-5; the match to TRBD1 covers 7 bases. V lost 9 bases to trimming and J lost 5 bases; unmatched junction nucleotides: 40. Per germline, CDR1 SNHLY and CDR2 FYNNEI. CDR3 size: 24 residues. CDR3 sequence reads: CASSASRQGVVLGQRKQKYQPQHF. The CDR3 DNA is TGTGCCAGTTCTGCATCCCGACAAGGGGTGGTATTGGGACAGCGGAAACAAAAATATCAGCCCCAGCATTTT.

J is TRBJ2-2 and V is TRBV4-2, with D tentatively TRBD1 (5 bases). V dropped 1 base and J dropped 0 bases, with 12 bases sitting between them. Germline loops: CDR1 LGHNA, CDR2 YNFKEQ. CDR3 length: 17 residues. The CDR3 protein is CASSQVRDRTNTGELFF. The CDR3 nucleotides read TGTGCCAGCAGCCAAGTCCGTGACAGAACGAACACCGGGGAGCTGTTTTTT.

The chain recombines TRBV28 with TRBJ2-1; 11 bases align to TRBD2. The CDR3 has 17 amino acids. After removal of 3 bases from V and 4 bases from J, the junction contained 8 bases not matched to a gene. CDR1 MDHEN and CDR2 SYDVKM come from the germline V gene. The CDR3 DNA follows: TGTGCCAGCAGTTTCCCGACTAGCGGGGAAAAATACAATGAGCAGTTCTTC. Protein: CASSFPTSGEKYNEQFF.

This clone has just one count. V usage is TRBV27 and J usage is TRBJ1-6, with a possible D match to TRBD1 (5 bases). The CDR3 length is 16 residues. CDR1 is MNHEY, CDR2 SMNVEV, per germline (reference sequence). V lost 10 bases and J 0 bases, leaving 16 bases between the germline ends. CDR3 coding DNA: TGTGCCACAGCACGGGGGACCAGCTCCTATAATTCACCCCTCCACTTT. It yields the protein CATARGTSSYNSPLHF.

The sample holds a few counts of this clone. CDR3 residues: CASSRRGGGTDTQYF. The CDR3 DNA reads as TGTGCCAGCAGCCGCCGCGGGGGCGGCACAGATACGCAGTATTTT. This chain joins TRBV7-2 and TRBJ2-3, with D possibly TRBD2 on 7 matching bases. Germline V gene sequence: CDR1 SGHTA, CDR2 FQGNSA. The V end was cut by 5 bases, the J end by 1 base, with 13 bases between. This CDR3 contains 15 residues.

This clone came up once. The rearrangement joins TRBV19 to TRBJ1-1; D gene ambiguous. The CDR3 has 15 residues. Deletions cut 5 bases from V and 1 base from J, with 14 bases between. In germline, CDR1 is LNHDA, CDR2 SQIVND (reference sequence). CDR3 in amino acids: CASSEEILRNTEAFF. The CDR3 DNA reads as TGTGCCAGTAGTGAAGAGATTCTGCGGAACACTGAAGCTTTCTTT.

The chain recombines TRBV10-3 with TRBJ2-3; TRBD1 matches 10 bases. After removal of 6 bases from V and 4 bases from J, the junction contained 10 bases not matched to a gene. Per the germline V gene, CDR1 is ENHRY and CDR2 is SYGVKD. There are 16 residues in the CDR3. The CDR3 loop reads CAIRAAMGQGSDTQYF. Written as DNA, the CDR3 is TGTGCCATCAGAGCTGCCATGGGACAGGGGTCAGATACGCAGTATTTT.

J is TRBJ2-7 and V is TRBV11-2; 9 bases align to TRBD2. Looked up from germline, CDR1 is SGHAT and CDR2 is FQNNGV. The trim removed 7 bases at V and 6 bases at J, leaving 4 bases unmatched. The CDR3 spans 12 residues. The CDR3 coding sequence is TGTGCCAGCACGGCGGGAGGGTTCGAGCAGTACTTC. Translated, it gives CASTAGGFEQYF.

The chain has TRBV7-2 and TRBJ1-3; no clear D gene. The germline V gene has CDR1 SGHTA and CDR2 FQGNSA. V was shortened by 5 bases and J by 5 bases, with 7 bases between the two germline ends. CDR3 size: 12 residues. DNA for the CDR3: TGTGCCAGCAGCCCCGGGAGAAACACCATATATTTT. Its protein is CASSPGRNTIYF.

This chain connects TRBV5-5 to TRBJ2-7; TRBD1 matches 9 bases. Per the germline V gene, CDR1 is SGHKS and CDR2 is YYEKEE (reference sequence). The V and J ends lost 4 bases and 4 bases, in that order; junction bases with no gene match: 9. This CDR3 has 15 amino acids. CDR3 residues: CASSQPGQGLYEQYF. The CDR3 bases are TGTGCCAGCAGCCAGCCGGGACAGGGCCTTTACGAGCAGTACTTC.

The J gene is TRBJ1-6, the V gene TRBV2, with D possibly TRBD1 on 6 matching bases. CDR3 length: 13 residues. The V gene's germline CDR1 is SNHLY and CDR2 FYNNEI. Trimming cost V 8 bases and J 7 bases, with 12 bases left between them. CDR3 protein: CASQQGRNSPLHF. The CDR3 DNA sequence: TGTGCCAGCCAGCAGGGGAGAAATTCACCCCTCCACTTT.

The V and J genes are TRBV7-9 and TRBJ2-3; the D is unclear. The CDR3 has 14 residues. V dropped 3 bases and J dropped 4 bases, with 11 bases sitting between them. Germline V CDR1 and CDR2: SEHNR, FQNEAQ (reference sequence). The CDR3 region is CASSFQLSADTQYF. The CDR3 nucleotides read TGTGCCAGCAGCTTTCAATTATCGGCAGATACGCAGTATTTT.

This clone was seen only a few times. The chain joins TRBV3-1 (or the pseudogene TRBV3-2) to TRBJ1-1; 7 bases align to TRBD1. Germline V gives CDR1 LGHDT, CDR2 YNNKEL (reference sequence). CDR3 length equals 14 residues. V shed 1 base and J 11 bases; nucleotides not matched to a gene: 10. The CDR3 spells CASSQGTGRVEAFF. The CDR3 DNA is TGTGCCAGCAGCCAAGGGACAGGCAGAGTTGAGGCTTTCTTT.

This chain joins TRBV20-1 and TRBJ1-5; tentative D call: TRBD1 (6 bases). V was pared by 3 bases and J by 2 bases, with 11 bases between. This CDR3 is 14 amino acids long. Germline CDR1 reads DFQATT; CDR2 reads SNEGSKA (reference sequence). In nucleotides, the CDR3 is TGCAGTGCTAGTCCAGGGGTGGGCAATCAGCCCCAGCATTTT. It specifies CSASPGVGNQPQHF.

The chain is built from TRBV19 and TRBJ2-1; tentative D call: TRBD2 (6 bases). The CDR3 extends over 14 amino acids. Between the trimmed V and J ends, which lost 7 bases and 5 bases, there was a span of 15 bases. Germline V gene sequence: CDR1 LNHDA, CDR2 SQIVND (reference sequence). The CDR3 sequence: CASTDAGRDNEQFF. The DNA for the CDR3 is TGTGCCAGTACCGATGCGGGGCGCGACAATGAGCAGTTCTTC.

This clone was detected a few times. The chain uses TRBV7-3 and TRBJ2-7; tentatively, D is TRBD1 (7 bases). The CDR3 covers 16 residues. The ends were cut back, 5 bases at V and 6 bases at J, with 23 bases in the middle. The V gene's germline CDR1 is SGHTA and CDR2 FQGTGA. Here the CDR3 DNA reads TGTGCCAGCAGCCCCCAGGGGGGCATCGGTCCAAGCGAGCAGTACTTC. Encoded protein: CASSPQGGIGPSEQYF.

This chain links TRBV28 with TRBJ2-5, with TRBD1 matching 8 bases. The junction had 11 bases not matched to a gene; V was cut back by 6 bases and J by 5 bases. Germline CDR1 reads MDHEN; CDR2 reads SYDVKM. The CDR3 spans 15 residues. The CDR3 is CASSSLRQGTETQYF. The CDR3 DNA is TGTGCCAGCAGCTCACTACGACAGGGGACGGAGACCCAGTACTTC.

The V gene is TRBV6-5, the J gene TRBJ1-6; the D is unclear. Trimming cost V 0 bases and J 13 bases, with 10 bases left between them. The CDR3 contains 13 residues. Germline loops: CDR1 MNHEY, CDR2 SVGAGI. The CDR3, as DNA: TGTGCCAGCAGTTACTCCAGAATTCAGCCCCTCCACTTT. As protein: CASSYSRIQPLHF.

This rearrangement joins TRBV24-1 to TRBJ2-1; 7 nucleotides agree with TRBD1. The CDR3 contains 15 residues. Losses at the gene ends were 4 bases for V and 5 bases for J; bases not matched to a gene: 7. Germline lookup yields CDR1 KGHDR and CDR2 SFDVKD. CDR3 in DNA: TGTGCCACCAGTGACGGGACAGTTACTAACAATGAGCAGTTCTTC. Translating gives CATSDGTVTNNEQFF.

The chain couples TRBV28 to TRBJ2-7, with 7 positions matching TRBD1. From germline, CDR1 is MDHEN and CDR2 SYDVKM. CDR3 length: 14 residues. Germline trimming cut 6 bases from V and 2 bases from J; bases unmatched to any gene: 7. The CDR3: CASRGTGQPYEQYF. The CDR3 nucleotides are TGTGCCAGCAGAGGAACGGGACAGCCCTACGAGCAGTACTTC.

The sample holds one count of this clone. V and J are TRBV19 and TRBJ1-5, with D possibly TRBD1 on 5 matching bases. CDR3 length equals 16 residues. Trimming left V 1 base short and J 4 bases short, with 14 bases between. The germline CDR1 and CDR2 sequences are LNHDA and SQIVND (reference sequence). The CDR3 loop reads CASSIVSGRGNQPQHF. The CDR3 region has the DNA TGTGCCAGTAGTATAGTTTCAGGGCGTGGGAATCAGCCCCAGCATTTT.

This clone occurred a few times. This rearrangement joins TRBV4-2 to TRBJ1-1; D unclear. The CDR3 extends over 14 amino acids. Germline CDR1 is LGHNA and CDR2 is YNFKEQ. V dropped 4 bases and J dropped 6 bases, with 15 bases sitting between them. In DNA, the CDR3 is TGTGCCAGCAGCCCCGAGCGGCCTGAATCTGAAGCTTTCTTT. Translated, it gives CASSPERPESEAFF.

This chain uses TRBV7-9 with TRBJ2-7; the D gene is possibly TRBD1 (5 bases). The CDR3 is made up of 14 amino acids. The germline V gene has CDR1 SEHNR and CDR2 FQNEAQ (reference sequence). Trimming took 1 base from V and 1 from J, leaving 8 bases between them. CDR3 in DNA: TGTGCCAGCAGCTTAGTTGCAGGGTCCTACGAGCAGTACTTC. It codes for CASSLVAGSYEQYF.

The chain uses TRBV18 and TRBJ1-1; D is perhaps TRBD1 (6 bases). This CDR3 region has 15 residues. CDR1 is KGHSH, CDR2 LQKENI, per germline. With 1 base removed from V and 4 bases from J, the gap between germline ends came to 13 bases. The CDR3: CASSPRRGQGTEAFF. DNA of the CDR3: TGTGCCAGCTCACCACGGCGGGGGCAGGGCACTGAAGCTTTCTTT.

The chain carries TRBV3-1 (or the pseudogene TRBV3-2) and TRBJ2-1; TRBD2 aligns across 8 bases. V gave up 5 bases and J gave up 7 bases; unmatched junction bases: 7. The CDR3 sequence is 14 residues long. Germline CDR1 LGHDT, CDR2 YNNKEL (reference sequence). In DNA, the CDR3 is TGTGCCAGCAGCGTAAGCGGGAGTCAGAATGAGCAGTTCTTC. This translates into CASSVSGSQNEQFF.

The chain combines TRBV6-2 or TRBV6-3 with TRBJ2-2, with unresolved D. V lost 2 bases and J 1 base, leaving 11 bases between the germline ends. CDR3 length: 16 residues. Per the germline V gene, CDR1 is MNHEY and CDR2 is SVGEGT. CDR3 in amino acids: CASSYVPGQNTGELFF. The CDR3 nucleotides read TGTGCCAGCAGTTACGTCCCGGGTCAGAACACCGGGGAGCTGTTTTTT.